The following is a T cell receptor beta chain sequence with its context. As yet, its antigen is unknown. Each donor was a Caucasian adult residing in Nashville, Tennessee. This sample was included in a study of shared clonotypes between healthy human individuals. Study-level findings and limits: Clonotypes shared by all four donors outscored non-shared clonotypes in generation probability. Investigators expected sequencing depth to affect clonotype sharing among donors. Sharing across four donors was highest in naive CD4 (around 5%) and lowest in memory CD8 (0.4%).

Clones were sequenced by immunoSEQ multiplex PCR, and TCRdb holds only the in-frame ones, with some missing. The sample has about 2.4 million clones; around 90% are singletons. This TCR came from a man between 18 and 35 years old in good health. The sequenced sample consisted of naive CD4+ T cells sorted from blood. Subset described: CD45RA+ positively selected.

The CDR3 DNA reads TGTGCCTGGAGTGTACGTTTGGGGTACAGGGGTTCGGGCTACACCTTC. Translation gives CAWSVRLGYRGSGYTF. The chain carries TRBV30 and TRBJ1-2, with TRBD1 identical over 7 bases. CDR1 is GTSNPN, CDR2 SVGIG, per germline (reference sequence). V lost 0 bases and J lost 8; bases outside the gene matches: 15. The CDR3 sequence is 16 residues long.